The 22 T cell receptor beta chains reported below all come from one sample, sequenced in a study of blood T cell repertoires in COVID-19. Method: immunoSEQ multiplex PCR; TCRdb's copy keeps in-frame clones and lacks some. The repertoire holds some 100,000 clones, with more than 65% as singletons. Sequencing was performed on peripheral blood. The origin of the receptors is a man older than 75 with active or convalescent COVID-19.

Of note for this clone: One junction end does not reproduce the germline sequence, and a read error may be involved. This chain connects TRBV7-6 to TRBJ2-2; a weak D match, TRBD2 (5 bases). The CDR3 has 18 residues. The germline CDR1 and CDR2 sequences are SGHVS and FNYEAQ. The CDR3 sequence: CASSERTSWVEDTGELFF. The DNA for the CDR3 is TGTGCCAGCAGCGAGCGGACTTCATGGGTGGAAGACACCGGAGAGCTGTTTTTT. Full variable domain (rest looked up from reference TRBV7-6 and TRBJ2-2): GAGVSQSPRYKVTKRGQDVALRCDPISGHVSLYWYRQALGQGPEFLTYFNYEAQQDKSGLPNDRFSAERPEGSISTLTIQRTEQRDSAMYRCASSERTSWVEDTGELFFGEGSRLTVL.

The chain couples TRBV12-3 or TRBV12-4 to TRBJ1-2; 8 bases line up with TRBD1. This CDR3 contains 12 residues. With 4 bases clipped from V and 7 bases from J, the junction kept 2 bases outside the gene matches. CDR3 sequence (DNA): TGTGCCAGCAGTTATCAGGGGGCTGGCTACACCTTC. It translates to CASSYQGAGYTF.

The rearrangement links TRBV10-1 to TRBJ2-7, with 9 bases lining up with TRBD1. The ends lost 2 bases at V and 3 bases at J; junction bases unmatched: 5. This CDR3 contains 15 residues. From germline, CDR1 is WNHNN and CDR2 SYGVQD (reference sequence). The CDR3 loop reads CASSEPGDRDYEQYF. The CDR3 coding sequence is TGCGCCAGCAGTGAGCCGGGGGACAGGGACTACGAGCAGTACTTC.

V usage is TRBV7-2 and J usage is TRBJ2-2; 8 bases align to TRBD1. Germline CDR1 and CDR2: SGHTA and FQGNSA. V gave up 3 bases and J gave up 0 bases; unmatched junction bases: 0. The CDR3 covers 15 residues. CDR3 protein: CASSLGQANTGELFF. The CDR3 DNA follows: TGTGCCAGCAGCTTGGGACAGGCGAACACCGGGGAGCTGTTTTTT.

This sequence joins TRBV5-4 and TRBJ1-2; 7 bases line up with TRBD1. The V gene's germline CDR1 is SGHNT and CDR2 YYREEE (reference sequence). Trimming at V came to 2 bases and at J to 4 bases, leaving 5 bases not matched to a gene. The CDR3 spans 14 residues. The CDR3 loop reads CASSLRGLSYGYTF. Here the CDR3 DNA reads TGTGCCAGCAGCTTAAGGGGGCTTTCCTATGGCTACACCTTC.

This clone was picked up one time. V gene TRBV19 combines with J gene TRBJ1-5, with 8 bases that match TRBD1. CDR1 LNHDA and CDR2 SQIVND come from the germline V gene (reference sequence). CDR3 size: 14 residues. With V trimmed by 5 bases and J by 3 bases, 3 bases remained unmatched. CDR3 in amino acids: CASSRQGFNQPQHF. Here the CDR3 DNA reads TGTGCCAGTAGTCGACAGGGGTTCAATCAGCCCCAGCATTTT.

The chain employs TRBV7-8 and TRBJ2-7, with no clear D. Germline V CDR1 and CDR2: SGHVS, FQNEAQ. This CDR3 has 16 residues. Trimming left V 2 bases short and J 0 bases short, with 14 bases between. CDR3 protein: CASSLIGGRNSYEQYF. The CDR3 DNA follows: TGTGCCAGCAGCTTAATTGGTGGCAGAAACTCCTACGAGCAGTACTTC.

This chain links TRBV4-3 with TRBJ2-1, with a weak D call TRBD1 (5 bases). V lost 0 bases and J 0 bases, leaving 12 bases between the germline ends. Per germline, CDR1 LGHNA and CDR2 YSLEER. The CDR3 runs to 17 residues. This CDR3 reads CASSQEGVWSSYNEQFF. DNA for the CDR3: TGCGCCAGCAGCCAAGAAGGGGTTTGGAGCTCCTACAATGAGCAGTTCTTC.

The chain couples TRBV7-7 to TRBJ2-5; 8 nucleotides align to TRBD2. V shed 1 base and J 1 base; nucleotides not matched to a gene: 5. There are 16 residues in the CDR3. Germline lookup yields CDR1 SSHAT and CDR2 FNYEAQ (reference sequence). In DNA, the CDR3 is TGTGCCAGCAGCTTAGGGATGGCGGGAGGCCAAGAGACCCAGTACTTC. It translates to CASSLGMAGGQETQYF.

V is TRBV5-4 and J is TRBJ1-1, with D uncertain. The V and J ends lost 1 base and 3 bases respectively, with 10 bases between them. This CDR3 is 14 amino acids long. Germline lookup yields CDR1 SGHNT and CDR2 YYREEE (reference sequence). CDR3 DNA sequence: TGTGCCAGCAGCTTGCTAGATGGGTACACTGAAGCTTTCTTT. It codes for CASSLLDGYTEAFF.

V gene TRBV11-2 combines with J gene TRBJ2-1, with TRBD2 identical over 9 bases. Trimming cost V 1 base and J 9 bases; bases outside gene matches: 4. The CDR3 is 14 residues long. CDR1 SGHAT and CDR2 FQNNGV come from the germline V gene. CDR3 in amino acids: CASSLVAGVGEQFF. The CDR3 region has the DNA TGTGCCAGCAGCTTAGTAGCGGGGGTCGGTGAGCAGTTCTTC.

The V gene is TRBV30, the J gene TRBJ1-6; TRBD1 matches at 9 bases. The germline V gene encodes CDR1 GTSNPN and CDR2 SVGIG (reference sequence). Unmatched junction bases numbered 8, after V lost 1 base and J lost 7 bases. The CDR3 has 16 residues. This CDR3 reads CAWSGRRDRDNSPLHF. CDR3 sequence (DNA): TGTGCCTGGAGTGGACGCCGGGACAGGGACAATTCACCCCTCCACTTT.

The chain combines TRBV21-1 with TRBJ1-5; no DNA check was done on the table's D call, TRBD1. TRBV21-1 is noted as a pseudogene. The CDR3 has 14 residues. The CDR3 DNA reads as TGTGCCAGCAGCAAAGAGACAGTAGGCCAGCCCCAGCATTTT. The encoded protein is CASSKETVGQPQHF.

V is TRBV28 and J is TRBJ2-6; D gene uncertain. The V end was cut by 3 bases, the J end by 0 bases, with 6 bases between. This CDR3 contains 15 residues. Germline assignment: CDR1 MDHEN and CDR2 SYDVKM. CDR3 sequence (DNA): TGTGCCAGCAGTTTCCGGAGCTCTGGGGCCAACGTCCTGACTTTC. Amino acid sequence: CASSFRSSGANVLTF.

About this clone: Its ends do not fully match the called genes, so a read error is possible. This chain joins TRBV2 and TRBJ1-3, with 8 bases identical to TRBD1. CDR3 length equals 12 residues. Germline V lookup: CDR1 SNHLY, CDR2 FYNNEI. The CDR3 loop reads CASRSFQGQADF. CDR3 DNA sequence: TGTGCCAGCAGATCCTTTCAGGGACAGGCCGATTTT.

J is TRBJ1-1 and V is TRBV2; no reliable D call. The CDR3 length is 13 residues. Looked up from germline, CDR1 is SNHLY and CDR2 is FYNNEI. The V gene lost 4 bases and the J gene lost 4 bases, with 10 bases spanning the gap. The chain's CDR3 is CASSGQAGTEAFF. The CDR3 nucleotides read TGTGCCAGCAGTGGACAAGCGGGCACTGAAGCTTTCTTT.

The rearrangement uses TRBV3-1 (or the pseudogene TRBV3-2) and TRBJ1-3; D remains unclear. Trimming removed 1 base from V and 0 bases from J, with 16 bases in between. Germline V gene data show CDR1 as LGHDT and CDR2 as YNNKEL (reference sequence). CDR3 length: 18 amino acids. The CDR3 region is CASSQGLRRLSSGNTIYF. Written as DNA, the CDR3 is TGTGCCAGCAGCCAAGGGCTCAGACGACTAAGCTCTGGAAACACCATATATTTT.

Concerning this clone itself: Within the sample, other DNA sequences also encode this same CDR3. The J gene is TRBJ1-1, the V gene TRBV7-2, with no clear D. V was cut by 2 bases and J by 1 base, with 5 bases left in between. Germline loops: CDR1 SGHTA, CDR2 FQGNSA. This CDR3 spans 13 amino acids. The CDR3 spells CASSLTENTEAFF. The CDR3 DNA is TGTGCCAGCAGCTTAACAGAGAACACTGAAGCTTTCTTT.

The rearrangement joins TRBV2 to TRBJ1-6, with D possibly matching TRBD1 (6 bases). Trimming pared 6 bases from V and 3 bases from J, leaving 15 bases between. From germline, CDR1 is SNHLY and CDR2 FYNNEI. The CDR3 has 16 residues. As DNA, the CDR3 is TGTGCCAGCAGGGAAACAGGGAATTTCTATAATTCACCCCTCCACTTT. This gives the protein CASRETGNFYNSPLHF.

The chain has TRBV6-5 and TRBJ1-1, with D perhaps TRBD1 (5 bases). The V gene lost 9 bases and the J gene lost 11 bases, with 13 bases spanning the gap. CDR3 length equals 10 residues. CDR1 and CDR2 (germline): MNHEY, SVGAGI. CDR3 in amino acids: CARGRGCAFF. DNA for the CDR3: TGTGCCAGGGGGCGGGGGTGCGCTTTCTTT.

The chain links TRBV9 to TRBJ2-3; 14 bases align to TRBD2. Germline V lookup: CDR1 SGDLS, CDR2 YYNGEE. Germline trimming cut 0 bases from V and 0 bases from J; bases unmatched to any gene: 6. CDR3 length: 19 residues. The CDR3 DNA reads as TGTGCCAGCAGCGTAGCAGGACTAGCGGGGGGAATTAGCACAGATACGCAGTATTTT. It encodes CASSVAGLAGGISTDTQYF.

The rearrangement joins TRBV9 to TRBJ2-1, with D uncertain. Trimming took off 0 bases at V and 7 bases at J, with 11 bases between the two ends. Germline values: CDR1 SGDLS, CDR2 YYNGEE. This CDR3 comprises 14 residues. The CDR3 protein is CASSVGPPRNEQFF. The CDR3 DNA is TGTGCCAGCAGCGTAGGTCCCCCCCGGAATGAGCAGTTCTTC.